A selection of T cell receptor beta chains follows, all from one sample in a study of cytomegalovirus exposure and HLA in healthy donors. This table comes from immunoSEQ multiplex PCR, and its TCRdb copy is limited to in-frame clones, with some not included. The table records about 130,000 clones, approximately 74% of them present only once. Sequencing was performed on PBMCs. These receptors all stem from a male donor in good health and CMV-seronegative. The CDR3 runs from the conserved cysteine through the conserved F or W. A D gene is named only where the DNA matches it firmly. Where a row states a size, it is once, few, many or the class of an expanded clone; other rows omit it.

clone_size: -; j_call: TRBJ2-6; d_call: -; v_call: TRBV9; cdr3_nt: TGTGCCAGCAGCACCCGGAGCTCTGGGGCCAACGTCCTGACTTTC; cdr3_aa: CASSTRSSGANVLTF
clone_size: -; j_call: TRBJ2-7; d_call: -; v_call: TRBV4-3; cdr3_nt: TGCGCCAGCAGCCAAGGTCTAGGAGCGAGCCACGAGCAGTACTTC; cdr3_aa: CASSQGLGASHEQYF
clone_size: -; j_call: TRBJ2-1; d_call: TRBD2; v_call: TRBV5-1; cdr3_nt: TGCGCCAGCAGCTCTGGACTAGCGGGAGGCCCATACAATGAGCAGTTCTTC; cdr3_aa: CASSSGLAGGPYNEQFF
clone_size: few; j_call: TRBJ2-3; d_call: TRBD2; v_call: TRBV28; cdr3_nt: TGTGCCAGCAGCGGGAGGGCCGGCACAGATACGCAGTATTTT; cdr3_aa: CASSGRAGTDTQYF
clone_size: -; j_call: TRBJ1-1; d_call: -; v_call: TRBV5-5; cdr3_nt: TGTGCCAGCAGCCTTGGGCTGGGCACTGAAGCTTTCTTT; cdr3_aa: CASSLGLGTEAFF
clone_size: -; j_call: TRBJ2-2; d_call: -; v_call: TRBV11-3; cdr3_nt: TGTGCCAGCAGCTCAGAACAGGACGGGAACACCGGGGAGCTGTTTTTT; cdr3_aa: CASSSEQDGNTGELFF
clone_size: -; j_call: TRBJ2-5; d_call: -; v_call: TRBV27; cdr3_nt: TGTGCCAGCAGTTTAGTTGGGAGGCAAGAGACCCAGTACTTC; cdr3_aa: CASSLVGRQETQYF
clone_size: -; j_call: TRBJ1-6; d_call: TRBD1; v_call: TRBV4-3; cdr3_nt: TGCGCCAGCAGCCAAGGAGTAGGGACAGGGAGTTCACCCCTCCACTTT; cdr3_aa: CASSQGVGTGSSPLHF
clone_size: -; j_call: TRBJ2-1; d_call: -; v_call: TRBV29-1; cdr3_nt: TGCAGCGTTCCGAGGGGGAGGGGTTACAATGAGCAGTTCTTC; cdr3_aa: CSVPRGRGYNEQFF
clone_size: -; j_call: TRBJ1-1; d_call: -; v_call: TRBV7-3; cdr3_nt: TGTGCCAGCAGCTTAATAAGTCTGAGATACACTGAAGCTTTCTTT; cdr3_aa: CASSLISLRYTEAFF
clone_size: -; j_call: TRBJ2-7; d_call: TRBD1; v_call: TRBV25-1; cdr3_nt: TGTGCCAGCAGCTTCCTCGAACCGGGACAGGGCTACGAGCAGTACTTC; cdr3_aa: CASSFLEPGQGYEQYF
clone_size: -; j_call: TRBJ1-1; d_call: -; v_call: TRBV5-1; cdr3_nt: TGCGCCAGCAGCTTGGGGGGGCTGAACACTGAAGCTTTCTTT; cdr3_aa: CASSLGGLNTEAFF
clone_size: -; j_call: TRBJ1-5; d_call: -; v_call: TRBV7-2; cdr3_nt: TGTGCCAGCAGCTCCCTCGGTCCCCAGCATTTT; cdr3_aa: CASSSLGPQHF
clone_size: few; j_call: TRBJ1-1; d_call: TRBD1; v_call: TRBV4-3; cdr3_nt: TGCGCCAGCAGCCTATCACGACAGGGGTGGAACACTGAAGCTTTCTTT; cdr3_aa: CASSLSRQGWNTEAFF
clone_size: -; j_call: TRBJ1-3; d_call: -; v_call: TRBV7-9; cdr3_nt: TGTGCCAGCAGACCCTCTACAGGAACTGGAAACACCATATATTTT; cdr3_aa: CASRPSTGTGNTIYF
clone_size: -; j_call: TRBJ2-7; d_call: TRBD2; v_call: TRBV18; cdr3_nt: TGTGCCAGCTCACCCCCGGGACTAGCGGGGGGACGTTCCTACGAGCAGTACTTC; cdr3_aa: CASSPPGLAGGRSYEQYF
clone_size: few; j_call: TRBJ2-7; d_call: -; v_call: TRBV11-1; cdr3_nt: TGTGCCAGCAGCTTAGTAGGAGCCGATTACGAGCAGTACTTC; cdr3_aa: CASSLVGADYEQYF
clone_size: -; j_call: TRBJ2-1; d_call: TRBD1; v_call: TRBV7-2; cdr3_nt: TGTGCCAGCAGCTTCTATGCAGGGGGATGGGAATACAATGAGCAGTTCTTC; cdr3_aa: CASSFYAGGWEYNEQFF
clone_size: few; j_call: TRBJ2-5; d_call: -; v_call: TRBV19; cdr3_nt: TGTGCCAGTAGTATAGGTAACAGCTTAAGCCAGTACTTC; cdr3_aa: CASSIGNSLSQYF
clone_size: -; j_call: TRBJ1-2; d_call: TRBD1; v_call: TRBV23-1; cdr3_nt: TGCGCCAGCAGTTCGACCAAAAAGGTGCTTCGGGGACAGACTAATAACTATGGCTACACCTTC; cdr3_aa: CASSSTKKVLRGQTNNYGYTF
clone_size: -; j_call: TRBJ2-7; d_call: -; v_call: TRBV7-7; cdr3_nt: TGTGCTAGCAGCTTAAATCCCTCTTACGAGCAGTACTTC; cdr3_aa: CASSLNPSYEQYF
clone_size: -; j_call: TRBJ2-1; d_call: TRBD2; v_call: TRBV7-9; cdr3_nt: TGTGCCAGCAGGCTAGCGGGACTAGCGGGGGGCAGCTCCTACAATGAGCAGTTCTTC; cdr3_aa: CASRLAGLAGGSSYNEQFF
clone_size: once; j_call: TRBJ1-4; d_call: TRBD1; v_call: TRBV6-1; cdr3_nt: TGTGCCAGCAACCTACAGGGGGCGTCTGAAAAACTGTTTTTT; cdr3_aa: CASNLQGASEKLFF
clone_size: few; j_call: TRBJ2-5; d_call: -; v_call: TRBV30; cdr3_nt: TGTGCCTCCTCGACTAGACCAAGGGAGACCCAGTACTTC; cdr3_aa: CASSTRPRETQYF
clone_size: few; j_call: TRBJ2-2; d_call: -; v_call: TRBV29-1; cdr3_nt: TGCAGCGTTGAAAGGCGGGCAAACACCGGGGAGCTGTTTTTT; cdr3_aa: CSVERRANTGELFF
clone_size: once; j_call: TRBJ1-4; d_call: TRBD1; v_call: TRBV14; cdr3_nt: TGTGCCAGCAGCCAAGGGGGACAGGCTATCAATGAAAAACTGTTTTTT; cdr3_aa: CASSQGGQAINEKLFF
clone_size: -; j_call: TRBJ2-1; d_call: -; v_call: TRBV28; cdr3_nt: TGTGCCAGCAGGACTAGACCAATTACCGATGAGCAGTTCTTC; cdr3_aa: CASRTRPITDEQFF
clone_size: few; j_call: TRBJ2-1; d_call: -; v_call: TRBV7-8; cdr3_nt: TGTGCCAGCAGCTTAGTGAAACAGGTTCTTTACAATGAGCAGTTCTTC; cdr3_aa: CASSLVKQVLYNEQFF
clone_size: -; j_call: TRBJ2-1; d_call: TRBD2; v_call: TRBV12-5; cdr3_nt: TGTGCTAGTGGTTTGGGGACTAGCGGGAGTGGAAATGAGCAGTTCTTC; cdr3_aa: CASGLGTSGSGNEQFF
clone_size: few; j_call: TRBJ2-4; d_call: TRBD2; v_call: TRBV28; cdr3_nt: TGTGCCAGCGAACTTAGCGGGAGGAGGAACATTCAGTACTTC; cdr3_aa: CASELSGRRNIQYF
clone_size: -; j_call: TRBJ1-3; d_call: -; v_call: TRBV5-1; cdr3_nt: TGCGCCAGCAGCCCCACCGAGAGGACTTTGGCGGATGAAATTGGAAACACCATATATTTT; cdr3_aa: CASSPTERTLADEIGNTIYF
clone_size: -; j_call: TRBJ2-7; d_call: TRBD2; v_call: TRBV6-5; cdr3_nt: TGTGCCAGCAGCCACCGGGGGCTAGCGGGAGACGAGCAGTACTTC; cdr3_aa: CASSHRGLAGDEQYF
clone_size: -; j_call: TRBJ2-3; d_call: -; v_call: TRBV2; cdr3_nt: TGTGCCAGCGGAGGTTTCGGCACAGATACGCAGTATTTT; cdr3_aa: CASGGFGTDTQYF
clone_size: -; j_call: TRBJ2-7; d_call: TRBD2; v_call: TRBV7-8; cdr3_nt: TGTGCCAGCAGCTCGAGCGGGATTCTTAACGAGCAGTACTTC; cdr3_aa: CASSSSGILNEQYF
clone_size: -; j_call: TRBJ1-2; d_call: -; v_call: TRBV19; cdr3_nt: TGTGCCAGTAGTACTACAGGGATCGCCTATGGCTACACCTTC; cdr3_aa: CASSTTGIAYGYTF
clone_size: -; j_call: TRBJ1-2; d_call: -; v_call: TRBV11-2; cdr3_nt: TGTGCCAGCAGCTTAGATCTTGCAGGAGGCTACACCTTC; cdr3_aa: CASSLDLAGGYTF
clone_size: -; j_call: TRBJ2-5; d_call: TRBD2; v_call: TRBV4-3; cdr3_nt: TGCGCCAGCAGCCAGTCCCGGGGGGGCCCAGAGACCCAGTACTTC; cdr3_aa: CASSQSRGGPETQYF
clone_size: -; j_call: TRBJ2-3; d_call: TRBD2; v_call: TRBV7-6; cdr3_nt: TGTGCCAGCAGCCAGAGCGGGGGGGTGGCAGATACGCAGTATTTT; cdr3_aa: CASSQSGGVADTQYF
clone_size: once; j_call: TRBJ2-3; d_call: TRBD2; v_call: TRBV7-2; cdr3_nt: TGTGCCAGCAGCTTCCTGACTAGCGGAGATACGCAGTATTTT; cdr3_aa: CASSFLTSGDTQYF